This entry concerns a single T cell receptor (beta chain). Its cognate antigen is unknown. A read error may be the cause here, since a much bigger clone is one base away. The data belong to a study of human T cells and chemical hapten exposure. Study results and caveats: TCRs whose frequency exceeded 1 in 1000 remained the same following DPC sensitization.

CDR1 SGHAT and CDR2 FQNNGV come from the germline V gene. The CDR3 runs 14 residues. Via MiXCR, TCRdb re-called the RACE reads, giving one row per CDR3 protein. This table holds tens of thousands of distinct CDR3 sequences, about 12% found once. Time point defined: patch test 3, about 24 weeks after DPC sensitization. Treatment defined: therapeutic diphenylcyclopropenone sensitization with weekly scalp DPC. The authors extracted total RNA from unfractionated whole blood. The chain couples TRBV11-2 to TRBJ1-1; weak D call: TRBD1 (6 bases). This sequence originates from a woman aged 40 to 50 with alopecia areata. Some clones in this sample may be carry-over from other donors' samples. The sequencing used whole blood, collected in connection with sensitization to the hapten diphenylcyclopropenone (DPC). CDR3 coding DNA: TGTGTCAGCAGCCTCCAAGGGGGAGTCAGTGAAGCTTTCTTT. The encoded protein is CVSSLQGGVSEAFF. The full variable domain, in which reference TRBV11-2 and TRBJ1-1 provide the parts outside the CDR3, is EAGVAQSPRYKIIEKRQSVAFWCNPISGHATLYWYQQILGQGPKLLIQFQNNGVVDDSQLPKDRFSAERLKGVDSTLKIQPAKLEDSAVYLCVSSLQGGVSEAFFGQGTRLTVV.